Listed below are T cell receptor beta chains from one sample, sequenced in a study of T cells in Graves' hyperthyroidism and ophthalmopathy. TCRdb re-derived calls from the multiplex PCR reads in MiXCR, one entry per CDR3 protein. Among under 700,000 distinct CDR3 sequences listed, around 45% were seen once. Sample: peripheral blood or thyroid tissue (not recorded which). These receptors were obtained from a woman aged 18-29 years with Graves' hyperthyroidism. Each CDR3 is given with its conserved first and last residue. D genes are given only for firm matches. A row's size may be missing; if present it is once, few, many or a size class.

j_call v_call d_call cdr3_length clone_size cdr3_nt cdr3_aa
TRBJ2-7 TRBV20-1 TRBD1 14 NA TGCAGTGCTAGGCGGGGACAGGGGGTCTTCCAGCAGTACTTC CSARRGQGVFQQYF
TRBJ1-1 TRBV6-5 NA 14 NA TGTGCCAGCAGTTACACGGACCCGAACACTGAAGCTTTCTTT CASSYTDPNTEAFF
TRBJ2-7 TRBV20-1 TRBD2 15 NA TGCAGTGGAGATCTAGCGGGAGAGGGACGTCACGAGCAGTACTTC CSGDLAGEGRHEQYF
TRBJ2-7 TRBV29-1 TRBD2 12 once TGCAGCGCGGGACTAGCTTCCTACGAGCAGTACTTC CSAGLASYEQYF
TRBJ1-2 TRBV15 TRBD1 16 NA TGTGCCACCAGCAGAGATCTCGGGACAGGAAAGGATGGCTACACCTTC CATSRDLGTGKDGYTF
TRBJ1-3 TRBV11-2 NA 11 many TGTGCCAGCAGCTTAATGGACACCATATATTTT CASSLMDTIYF
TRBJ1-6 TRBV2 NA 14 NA TGTGCCAGCAGTTTTACGGGGGCGAATTCACCCCTCCACTTT CASSFTGANSPLHF
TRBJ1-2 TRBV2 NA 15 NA TGTGCCAGCAGGACCCCAAGGAGGGGAGAGGATGGCTACACCTTC CASRTPRRGEDGYTF
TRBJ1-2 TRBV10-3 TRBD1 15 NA TGTGCCAGCAGTGACCGGGACAGTGCAAACTATGGCTACACCTTC CASSDRDSANYGYTF
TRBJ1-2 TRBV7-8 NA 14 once TGTGCCAGCAGCTTAGACCCGGACATCTCTGGCTACACCTTC CASSLDPDISGYTF
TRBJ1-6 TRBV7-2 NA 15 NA TGTGCCAGCAGCCCATACAGGGAGTTTGATTCACCCCTCCACTTT CASSPYREFDSPLHF
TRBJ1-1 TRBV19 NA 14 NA TGTGCCAGTGAAGGGGCCGGGACCCACACTGAAGCTTTCTTT CASEGAGTHTEAFF
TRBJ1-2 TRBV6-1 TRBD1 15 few TGTGCCAGCAGTACGAAAGGACAGGGAGGCTATGGCTACACCTTC CASSTKGQGGYGYTF
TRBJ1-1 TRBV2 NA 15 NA TGTGCCAGCAGTCCCAGTCAGGTTGTGGAGACTGAAGCTTTCTTT CASSPSQVVETEAFF
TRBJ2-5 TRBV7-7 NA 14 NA TGTGCTAGCAGCGGAAAGGGGCTCCAAGAGACCCAGTACTTC CASSGKGLQETQYF
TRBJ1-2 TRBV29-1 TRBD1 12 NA TGCAGTCGCAGGGGGCTGGAATATGGCTACACCTTC CSRRGLEYGYTF
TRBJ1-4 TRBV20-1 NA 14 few TGCAGTGCTAGAGATGTCGCGGCAGAAATAAAACTGTTTTTT CSARDVAAEIKLFF
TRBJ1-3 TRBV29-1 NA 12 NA TGCAGCGTTGCCCAGGGGGGAAACACCATATATTTT CSVAQGGNTIYF
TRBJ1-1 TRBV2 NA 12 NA TGTGCCAGCAGTTTTGTGGGAACTGAAGCTTTCTTT CASSFVGTEAFF
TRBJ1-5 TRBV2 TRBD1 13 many TGTGCCAGCAGCGGGACAGGGAGTCAGCCCCAGCATTTT CASSGTGSQPQHF
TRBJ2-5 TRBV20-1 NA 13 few TGCAGTGCCAGCGAGGCGGGCCAAGAGACCCAGTACTTC CSASEAGQETQYF
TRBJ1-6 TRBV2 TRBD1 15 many TGTGCCAGCAGGACTGGACAGGGGTATAATTCACCCCTCCACTTT CASRTGQGYNSPLHF
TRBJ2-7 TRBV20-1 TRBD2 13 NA TGCAGTGCTTTCGGGACTAGCGGGTACGAGCAGTACTTC CSAFGTSGYEQYF
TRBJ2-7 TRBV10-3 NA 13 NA TGTGCCATCAGTGCAGACGGCTCCTACGAGCAGTACTTC CAISADGSYEQYF
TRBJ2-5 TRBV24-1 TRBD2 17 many TGTGCCACCAGTGATCCGACTAGCGGGAGGGACGGGGAGACCCAGTACTTC CATSDPTSGRDGETQYF
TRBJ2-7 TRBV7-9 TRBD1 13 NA TGTGCCAGCAGGGGACAGGGGAGGAACGAGCAGTACTTC CASRGQGRNEQYF
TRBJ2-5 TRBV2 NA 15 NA TGTGCCAGCAGCCTCGGGGGACGGAACCAAGAGACCCAGTACTTC CASSLGGRNQETQYF
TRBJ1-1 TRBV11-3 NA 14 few TGTGCCAGCAGTTTATCGGCGGGGGACACTGAAGCTTTCTTT CASSLSAGDTEAFF
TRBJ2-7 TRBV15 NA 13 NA TGTGCCACCAGCACCTATGTCGCGGGGGAGCAGTACTTC CATSTYVAGEQYF
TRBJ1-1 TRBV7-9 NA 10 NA TGTGCCAGCAGCTTGCAGGTTGTCTTCTTT CASSLQVVFF
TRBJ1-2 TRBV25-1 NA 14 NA TGTGCCAGCAGTGACAGGGGCCACCCCTATGGCTACACCTTC CASSDRGHPYGYTF
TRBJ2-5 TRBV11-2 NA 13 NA TGTGCCAGCAGCTTACACAGCCGGGAGACCCAGTACTTC CASSLHSRETQYF
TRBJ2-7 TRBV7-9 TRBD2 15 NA TGCGCCAGCAGCTTGATCGGGACTAGCGTTTCCGAGCAGTACTTC CASSLIGTSVSEQYF
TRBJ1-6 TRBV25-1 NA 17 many TGTGCCAGCAGTGAATTTTTTCCAGGGTCGGGTAATTCACCCCTCCACTTT CASSEFFPGSGNSPLHF
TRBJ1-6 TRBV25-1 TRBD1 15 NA TGTGCCAGCAGGGGACAGAGCTCCTATAATTCACCCCTCCACTTT CASRGQSSYNSPLHF
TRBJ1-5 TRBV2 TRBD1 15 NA TGCACCAGCAGCCTGGACAGGGGGCTTGGTCAGCCCCAGCATTTT CTSSLDRGLGQPQHF
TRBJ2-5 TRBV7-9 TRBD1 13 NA TGTGCCAGCAGTACAGGGGTTTTGGAGACCCAGTACTTC CASSTGVLETQYF
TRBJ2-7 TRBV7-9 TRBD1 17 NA TGTGCCAGCAGCCAAGATGGGGGGGGACAGGGTCTAGACGAGCAGTACTTC CASSQDGGGQGLDEQYF
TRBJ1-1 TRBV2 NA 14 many TGTGCCAGCAGGTCGACATTGTTGAACACTGAAGCTTTCTTT CASRSTLLNTEAFF
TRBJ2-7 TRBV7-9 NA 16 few TGTGCCAGCAGCTTAGAGATTGGGACTTACACCTACGAGCAGTACTTC CASSLEIGTYTYEQYF
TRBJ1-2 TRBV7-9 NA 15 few TGTGCCAGCACCACCCCACCGGGGAAAGAGGCTGGCTACACCTTC CASTTPPGKEAGYTF
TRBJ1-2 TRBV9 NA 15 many TGTGCCAGCAGCTCCCCCGTTGGGGGGGGCCTTGGCTACACCTTC CASSSPVGGGLGYTF
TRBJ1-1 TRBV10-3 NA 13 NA TGTGCCACCAGGAGGTGGGTGAACACTGAAGCTTTCTTT CATRRWVNTEAFF
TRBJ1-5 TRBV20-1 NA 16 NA TGCAGTGCTCCCTTTAAGGGGTCGCAGTACAATCAGCCCCAGCATTTT CSAPFKGSQYNQPQHF
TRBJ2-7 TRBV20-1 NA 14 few TGCAGTGCTAGTCATTGGGGCAGGGTTGGCGAGCAGTACTTC CSASHWGRVGEQYF
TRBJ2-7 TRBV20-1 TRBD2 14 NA TGCAGTGCAAATAAAGCGGGAGTAAGCTACGAGCAGTACTTC CSANKAGVSYEQYF